This record looks at one T cell receptor (beta chain) sequence and its context. There are a few counts of this clone. It lacks a known antigen. The sample holds no much larger clone one base away, and base qualities are not on file. Receptor libraries were prepared by the immunoSEQ multiplex PCR assay. For the multiplex PCR, a mixture combining 60 forward primers for TCR Vbeta segments and 13 reverse primers for TCR Jbeta segments was used. A multiplex PCR assay on genomic DNA amplified the CDR3 region of rearranged TCR beta genes. The Illumina HiSeq System was used to sequence the amplified TCR beta libraries as 87-base-pair reads. Turning to the authors' computational methods: A later analysis counted tens of millions of unique TCR beta chains across the 666 repertoires, and some 11 million of these chains were shared by at least two donors. A nearest-neighbor algorithm error-corrected the raw reads and collapsed the reads into unique sequences, merging closely related sequences to remove PCR and sequencing errors. CDR3 sequences were aligned to IMGT reference sequences to assign V, D and J gene segments. Each retained sequence needed at least a six-nucleotide match to both a V gene segment and a J gene segment. Rearrangements were classified as productive when the CDR3 lacked stop codons and remained in frame with V and J, and all other rearrangements were classified as non-productive. Following IMGT convention, CDR3 was defined as the stretch from the second conserved V-encoded cysteine up to the conserved J-encoded phenylalanine. Sequences without an unambiguous match to a single V gene segment were excluded from the earlier analysis of about 600 of the donors. In an earlier analysis of some 590 of the donors, a V segment was called functional when productive rearrangements were above 56.7%, and segregating when the standard deviation between donors exceeded 5%. A statistical classification framework was built to diagnose cytomegalovirus status from the catalog of TCR beta chain sequences. In a later analysis, TCR nucleotide sequences were compared against IMGT/GENE-DB human TR gene sequences so that V and J genes could be assigned. The TCRdist pipeline was used in a later analysis to assign CDR3 sequences and most-parsimonious VDJ recombination scenarios. In a later analysis, every TCR beta chain was defined by the combination of its CDR3 amino acid sequence and its V-gene family, and reads without a unique V-gene family were dropped. As a way to deal with suspected cross-contamination and a sequencing artifact, a later analysis dropped 500 to 700 nucleotide sequences that were highly shared and had low generation probability. For each public chain, a later analysis derived a clonal expansion index from normalized ranks of inferred template counts within each repertoire. A later analysis computed generation probabilities with a VDJ recombination model fitted to out-of-frame rearrangements, and checked the results against IGoR. A later analysis scored TCR-TCR, TCR-HLA and TCR-CMV co-occurrence with hypergeometric tests, applying a repertoire-size bias correction to TCR pairs. A later analysis estimated false discovery rates by permuting HLA or CMV assignments 20 times. A later analysis grouped co-occurring TCRs with DBSCAN, adding TCRdist sequence similarity when clustering within HLA-allele-positive subsets. For co-occurrence clustering, repertoires with fewer than 30,000 or more than 120,000 public chains were excluded, along with four or five repertoires with anomalous nucleotide sharing. The table was pulled from immuneACCESS by TCRdb, which kept in-frame rearrangements only. Such tables lose some clones; where checked, under half of the loss comes from unresolved V genes, and the rest has no known cause. That table gives V, J and clone size, and the DNA gave D and trimming. This sample holds tens of thousands of clones; approximately 68% were observed only once. The ten largest clonotypes hold about 22% of the sample.

These data originate in a study of cytomegalovirus exposure and HLA in healthy donors (dated 2017 in TCRdb). Turning to the overall study: According to an earlier analysis of around 600 of the donors, about 179 million T cells yielded 117 million unique TCR beta sequences and about 300 Gb of sequence data. The number of typed donors differed by locus: about 620-640 for A, B, C, DRB1 and DQB1; 522 for DQA1; approximately 600 for DPA1; and around 450 for DPB1. The later analysis used no new phenotypic data to find candidate immune exposures, relying instead on TCR beta sequences and their occurrence across donors. Alongside the repertoire data, information on donor age, sex, ethnicity and CMV serostatus was compiled. An early release covering 550 to 650 HLA-typed donors comprised about 300 gigabases of sequencing data and about 90 million unique TCR sequences. Of the roughly 400 genotyped donors, approximately 82% fell in the genetic ancestry cluster associated with self-reported Caucasian donors. Among approximately 370 genotyped donors of the cohort, an average of around 250,000 unique TCR beta nucleotide sequences was sequenced per donor, of which 15% to 20% were non-productive. A later analysis re-analyzed previously published TCR beta repertoires from 600 to 850 donors and added high-resolution HLA genotyping to study TCR occurrence patterns. Using immunosequencing, the study profiled T cell repertoires from fewer than 700 subjects and related those repertoires to cytomegalovirus serostatus. Class I and class II HLA loci were covered by the typing at four-digit resolution. High-throughput TCR immunosequencing, statistical association of individual TCRs with disease status, and machine learning were combined to predict cytomegalovirus infection status. Genome-wide SNP genotypes for about 65% of the 666 donors were used in a later genetic analysis, which treated that subset as a discovery cohort. A separate validation cohort of about 110 different subjects was used in addition to the approximately 700-subject first cohort. Every discovery cohort repertoire had been produced on one sequencing platform. Four or five DR-DQ haplotypes were handled as single units for association and clustering, since linkage in the cohort was strong. To decide whether each TCR beta V gene segment behaved as functional or pseudogenic, an earlier analysis of 587 of the donors relied on high-throughput TCR beta sequencing. The study was designed to test whether signatures of past pathogen exposure could be identified by cataloging public T cell receptors.

Study-wide conclusions, independent of this receptor: In this cohort, only TCR beta chains were sequenced, and detectable features were limited by the absence of alpha or paired-chain data. Most TCR sequences were seen in very few donors, while some public TCRs were found in many individuals. The authors suggested that the approach could potentially be generalized to other disease states and immunological phenotypes. Cytomegalovirus status was reported to be diagnosed by the classifier with high specificity and sensitivity in both the original and validation cohorts. Compared with equally common non-associated chains, HLA-associated TCR beta chains in a later analysis were more clonally expanded and had lower generation probabilities. A few of the identified cytomegalovirus-associated TCR beta chains were confirmed in vitro to be specific for cytomegalovirus antigens. In a later analysis, TCR association rates were found to vary across HLA loci, with the most associated TCRs seen for DRB1 alleles and the fewest for HLA-C alleles. Several of the top co-occurrence clusters appeared to be linked to parvovirus B19, influenza, CMV and Epstein-Barr virus, according to a later analysis. An association between a missense DCLRE1C variant and V-gene and J-gene trimming of TCR beta chains was found in a later genetic analysis and replicated in an independent cohort. Correlated functional status among segregating V segments might reflect linkage disequilibrium, but an unknown experimental factor could not be ruled out. For the cohort, immune exposure information was limited to CMV serostatus. The study gave a list of 150 to 200 TCR beta chains associated with cytomegalovirus. The 87-base-pair reads could not distinguish some IMGT-functional V segments, including TRBV6-2 and TRBV6-3, so those segments were excluded. A cluster of highly shared sequence variants was judged likely to represent a technical artifact of the sequencing pipeline. A later analysis associated 17,000 or so TCR beta sequences with specific HLA alleles at a false discovery rate of 0.05. The presence/absence analyses assumed that sequencing depth was roughly uniform across donors, and that assumption may not be true. Because HLA typing was missing for some donors at each locus, association tests included only the typed subset. A further reported finding was that TCR beta sequences accurately predicted the HLA-A and HLA-B alleles for most subjects in the first cohort. In a later analysis, most CMV-associated TCR beta chains were found to appear HLA-restricted, with HLA associations seemingly driven largely by CMV exposure. In an earlier analysis of around 600 of the donors, most TCR beta V segments were observed in productive rearrangements about 90% or about 30% of the time, broadly matching IMGT annotations. Compared with the approximately 670-donor mean, donors in an Asian-associated ancestry cluster had fewer N-insertions in productive TCRs, according to a later genetic analysis. Assigning TCR associations to individual alleles was difficult when HLA alleles, especially DR and DQ, strongly co-occurred. The earlier analysis of approximately 560 of the donors excluded roughly 17 rarely observed V segments, including chromosome 9 orphons, because counts were too low.

The CDR3 runs 12 amino acids, cysteine and phenylalanine included. The kept DNA is CDR3 alone, 36 bases in frame from the first base. Trimming removed 4 bases from V and 9 bases from J, leaving 8 bases between the germline ends. CDR1 and CDR2 are read off the germline V gene as SGHDT and YYEEEE. The cohort consisted of 650 to 700 healthy bone marrow donors. Cohort members were all nominally healthy when sampled, although unrecorded immune exposures were likely present. The donor tested CMV seropositive, placing the donor among the 289 seropositive members of the cohort. A peripheral blood sample was collected from each donor, and TCR beta sequencing was performed on peripheral blood mononuclear cells. Genomic DNA was extracted from the blood cell samples with the Qiagen DNeasy Blood Extraction Kit.

The rearrangement combines TRBV5-6 with TRBJ2-6; no D gene can be assigned with confidence. Sequences were obtained from PBMCs. This sequence was found in a woman between 45 and 60 years old in good health and CMV-seropositive. The CDR3 loop reads CASSPQINVLTF. The DNA reads as follows: TGTGCCAGCAGCCCCCAAATCAACGTCCTGACTTTC.